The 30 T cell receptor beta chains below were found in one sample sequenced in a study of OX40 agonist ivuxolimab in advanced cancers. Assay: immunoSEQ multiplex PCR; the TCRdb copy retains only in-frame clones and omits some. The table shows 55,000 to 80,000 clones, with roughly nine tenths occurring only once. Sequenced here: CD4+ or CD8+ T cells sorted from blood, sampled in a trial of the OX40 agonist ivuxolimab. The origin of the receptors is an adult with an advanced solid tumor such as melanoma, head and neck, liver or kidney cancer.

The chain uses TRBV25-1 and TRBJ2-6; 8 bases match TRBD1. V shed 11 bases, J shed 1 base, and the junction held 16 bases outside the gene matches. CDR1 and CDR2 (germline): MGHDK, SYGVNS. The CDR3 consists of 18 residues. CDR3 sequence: CAATPGTGDRSGANVLTF. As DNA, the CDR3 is TGTGCCGCCACTCCCGGGACAGGTGATCGGTCTGGGGCCAACGTCCTGACTTTC.

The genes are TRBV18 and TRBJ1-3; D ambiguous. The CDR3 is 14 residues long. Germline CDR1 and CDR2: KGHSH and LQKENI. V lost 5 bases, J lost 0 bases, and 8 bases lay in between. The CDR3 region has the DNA TGTGCCAGCTCATCGGTCGACTCTGGAAACACCATATATTTT. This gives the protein CASSSVDSGNTIYF.

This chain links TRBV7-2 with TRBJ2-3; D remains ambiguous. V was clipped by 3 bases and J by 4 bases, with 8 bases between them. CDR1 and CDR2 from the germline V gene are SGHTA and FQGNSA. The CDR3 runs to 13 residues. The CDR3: CASSFTQADTQYF. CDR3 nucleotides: TGTGCCAGCAGCTTCACACAAGCAGATACGCAGTATTTT. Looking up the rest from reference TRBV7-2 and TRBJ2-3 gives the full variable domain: GAGVSQSPSNKVTEKGKDVELRCDPISGHTALYWYRQSLGQGLEFLIYFQGNSAPDKSGLPSDRFSAERTGGSVSTLTIQRTQQEDSAVYLCASSFTQADTQYFGPGTRLTVL.

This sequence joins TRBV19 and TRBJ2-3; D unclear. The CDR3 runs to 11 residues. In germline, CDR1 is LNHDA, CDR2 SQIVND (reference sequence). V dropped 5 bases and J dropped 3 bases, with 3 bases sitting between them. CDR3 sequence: CASSQTDTQYF. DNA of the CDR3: TGTGCCAGTAGTCAGACAGATACGCAGTATTTT. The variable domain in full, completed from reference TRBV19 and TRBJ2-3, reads DGGITQSPKYLFRKEGQNVTLSCEQNLNHDAMYWYRQDPGQGLRLIYYSQIVNDFQKGDIAEGYSVSREKKESFPLTVTSAQKNPTAFYLCASSQTDTQYFGPGTRLTVL.

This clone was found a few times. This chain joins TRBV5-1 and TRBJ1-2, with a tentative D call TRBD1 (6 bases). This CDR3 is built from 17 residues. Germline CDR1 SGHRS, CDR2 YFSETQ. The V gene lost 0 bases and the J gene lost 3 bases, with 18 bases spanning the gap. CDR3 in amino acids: CASSLEVYRVKDYGYTF. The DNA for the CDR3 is TGCGCCAGCAGCTTGGAGGTCTACAGGGTGAAAGACTATGGCTACACCTTC.

Written as DNA, the CDR3 is TGTGCCAGTAATCGGGGGGCGAACACTGAAGCTTTCTTT. It specifies CASNRGANTEAFF. The gene calls are TRBV19 and TRBJ1-1; D is possibly TRBD1 (6 bases). Looked up from germline, CDR1 is LNHDA and CDR2 is SQIVND (reference sequence). V lost 7 bases, J lost 1 base, and 10 bases lay in between. The CDR3 runs to 13 residues. The full variable domain, its missing parts supplied by reference TRBV19 and TRBJ1-1, is DGGITQSPKYLFRKEGQNVTLSCEQNLNHDAMYWYRQDPGQGLRLIYYSQIVNDFQKGDIAEGYSVSREKKESFPLTVTSAQKNPTAFYLCASNRGANTEAFFGQGTRLTVV.

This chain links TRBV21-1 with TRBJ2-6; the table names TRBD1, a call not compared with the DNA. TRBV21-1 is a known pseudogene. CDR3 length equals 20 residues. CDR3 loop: CASSLRSQEGDSSGANVLTF. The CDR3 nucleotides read TGTGCCAGCAGCCTGCGTTCCCAAGAAGGGGACAGCTCTGGGGCCAACGTCCTGACTTTC.

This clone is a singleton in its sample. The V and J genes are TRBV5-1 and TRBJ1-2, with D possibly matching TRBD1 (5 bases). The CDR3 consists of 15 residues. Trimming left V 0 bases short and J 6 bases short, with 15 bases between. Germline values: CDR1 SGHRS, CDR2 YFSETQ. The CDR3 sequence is CASSLDPGRGDGYTF. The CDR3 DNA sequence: TGCGCCAGCAGCTTGGATCCGGGGAGGGGAGATGGCTACACCTTC.

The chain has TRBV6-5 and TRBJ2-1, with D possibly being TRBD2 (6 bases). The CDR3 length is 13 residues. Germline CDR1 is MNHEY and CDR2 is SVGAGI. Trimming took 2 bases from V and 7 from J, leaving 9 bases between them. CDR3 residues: CASSYGGGNEQFF. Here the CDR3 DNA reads TGTGCCAGCAGTTACGGAGGAGGGAATGAGCAGTTCTTC.

Here the CDR3 DNA reads TGTGCCAGTAGTACCCGCTCTGACACTGAAGCTTTCTTT. This translates into CASSTRSDTEAFF. The chain joins TRBV19 to TRBJ1-1; D is unclear. Between the trimmed V and J ends, which lost 4 bases and 3 bases, there was a span of 9 bases. The germline CDR1 and CDR2 sequences are LNHDA and SQIVND (reference sequence). This CDR3 region has 13 residues. The complete variable domain, with remaining parts taken from reference TRBV19 and TRBJ1-1, reads DGGITQSPKYLFRKEGQNVTLSCEQNLNHDAMYWYRQDPGQGLRLIYYSQIVNDFQKGDIAEGYSVSREKKESFPLTVTSAQKNPTAFYLCASSTRSDTEAFFGQGTRLTVV.

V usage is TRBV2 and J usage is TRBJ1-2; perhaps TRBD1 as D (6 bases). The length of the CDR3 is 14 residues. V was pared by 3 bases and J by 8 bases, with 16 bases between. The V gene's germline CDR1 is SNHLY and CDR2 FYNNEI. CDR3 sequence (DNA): TGTGCCAGCAGTGATACAGGGAGGTTTGGAGGCTACACCTTC. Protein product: CASSDTGRFGGYTF.

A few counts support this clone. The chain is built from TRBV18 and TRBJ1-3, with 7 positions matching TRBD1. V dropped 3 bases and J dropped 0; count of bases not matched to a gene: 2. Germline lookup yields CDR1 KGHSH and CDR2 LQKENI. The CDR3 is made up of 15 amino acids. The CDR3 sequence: CASSPDRVSGNTIYF. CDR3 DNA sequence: TGTGCCAGCTCACCCGACAGGGTCTCTGGAAACACCATATATTTT. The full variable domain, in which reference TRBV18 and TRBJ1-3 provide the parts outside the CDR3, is NAGVMQNPRHLVRRRGQEARLRCSPMKGHSHVYWYRQLPEEGLKFMVYLQKENIIDESGMPKERFSAEFPKEGPSILRIQQVVRGDSAAYFCASSPDRVSGNTIYFGEGSWLTVV.

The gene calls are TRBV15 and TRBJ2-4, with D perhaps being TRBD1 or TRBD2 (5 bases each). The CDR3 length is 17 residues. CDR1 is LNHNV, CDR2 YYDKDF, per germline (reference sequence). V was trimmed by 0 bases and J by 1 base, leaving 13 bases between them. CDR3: CATSRDPRGSAKNIQYF. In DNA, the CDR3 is TGTGCCACCAGCAGAGATCCGAGGGGATCGGCCAAAAACATTCAGTACTTC. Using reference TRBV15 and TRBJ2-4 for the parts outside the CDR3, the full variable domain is DAMVIQNPRYQVTQFGKPVTLSCSQTLNHNVMYWYQQKSSQAPKLLFHYYDKDFNNEADTPDNFQSRRPNTSFCFLDIRSPGLGDTAMYLCATSRDPRGSAKNIQYFGAGTRLSVL.

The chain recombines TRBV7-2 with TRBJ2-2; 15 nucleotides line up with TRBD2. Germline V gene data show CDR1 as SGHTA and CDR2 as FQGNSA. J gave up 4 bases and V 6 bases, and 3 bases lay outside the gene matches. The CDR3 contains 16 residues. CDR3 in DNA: TGTGCCAGCAGGGGGACTAGCGGGAGGCTCACCGGGGAGCTGTTTTTT. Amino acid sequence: CASRGTSGRLTGELFF.

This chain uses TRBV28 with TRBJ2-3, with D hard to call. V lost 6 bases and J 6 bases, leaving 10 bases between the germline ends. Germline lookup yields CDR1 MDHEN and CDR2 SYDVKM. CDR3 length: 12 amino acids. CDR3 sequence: CASSVGVDTQYF. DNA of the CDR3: TGTGCCAGCAGCGTAGGTGTGGATACGCAGTATTTT.

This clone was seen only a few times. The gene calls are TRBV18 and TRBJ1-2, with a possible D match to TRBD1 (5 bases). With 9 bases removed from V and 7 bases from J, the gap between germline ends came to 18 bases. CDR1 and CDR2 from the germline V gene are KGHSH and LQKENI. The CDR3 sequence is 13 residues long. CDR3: CASTPDTLGGYTF. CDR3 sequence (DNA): TGTGCCAGTACACCGGACACTTTAGGTGGCTACACCTTC.

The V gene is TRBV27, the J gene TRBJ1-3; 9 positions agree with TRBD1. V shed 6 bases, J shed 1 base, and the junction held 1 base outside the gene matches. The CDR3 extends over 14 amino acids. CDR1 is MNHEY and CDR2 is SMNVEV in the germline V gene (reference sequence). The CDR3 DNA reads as TGTGCCAGCAGGGGGACAGGGTCTGGAAACACCATATATTTT. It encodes CASRGTGSGNTIYF.

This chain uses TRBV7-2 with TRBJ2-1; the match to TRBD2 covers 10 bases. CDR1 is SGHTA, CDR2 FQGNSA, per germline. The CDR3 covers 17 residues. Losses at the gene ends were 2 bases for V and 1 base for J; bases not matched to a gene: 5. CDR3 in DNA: TGTGCCAGCAGCTTACTAAGCGGGAGGGGGTCCTACAATGAGCAGTTCTTC. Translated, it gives CASSLLSGRGSYNEQFF.

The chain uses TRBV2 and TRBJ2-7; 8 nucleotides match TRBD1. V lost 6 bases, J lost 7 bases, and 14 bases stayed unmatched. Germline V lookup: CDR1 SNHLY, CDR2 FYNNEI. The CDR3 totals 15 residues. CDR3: CASRAQGAGNGEQYF. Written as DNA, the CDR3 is TGTGCCAGCAGGGCCCAGGGGGCAGGTAACGGGGAGCAGTACTTC.

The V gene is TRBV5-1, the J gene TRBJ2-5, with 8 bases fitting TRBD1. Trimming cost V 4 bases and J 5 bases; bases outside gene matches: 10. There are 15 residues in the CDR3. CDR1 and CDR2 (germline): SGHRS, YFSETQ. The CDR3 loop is CASSIRQGRGETQYF. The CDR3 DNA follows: TGCGCCAGCAGCATCAGACAGGGGCGAGGGGAGACCCAGTACTTC.

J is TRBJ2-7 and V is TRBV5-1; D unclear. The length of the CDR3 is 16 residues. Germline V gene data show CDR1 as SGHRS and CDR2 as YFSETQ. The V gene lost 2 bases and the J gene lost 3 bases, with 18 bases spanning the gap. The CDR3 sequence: CASSLTGSTYRYEQYF. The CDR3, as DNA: TGCGCCAGCAGCTTAACCGGGTCCACTTATCGCTACGAGCAGTACTTC. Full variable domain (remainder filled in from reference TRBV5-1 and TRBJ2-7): KAGVTQTPRYLIKTRGQQVTLSCSPISGHRSVSWYQQTPGQGLQFLFEYFSETQRNKGNFPGRFSGRQFSNSRSEMNVSTLELGDSALYLCASSLTGSTYRYEQYFGPGTRLTVT.

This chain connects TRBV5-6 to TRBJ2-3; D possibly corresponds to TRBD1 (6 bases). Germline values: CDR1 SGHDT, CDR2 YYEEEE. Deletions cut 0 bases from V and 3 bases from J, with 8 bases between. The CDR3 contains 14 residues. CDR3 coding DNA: TGTGCCAGCAGCTTGGTAGACAGGACAGATACGCAGTATTTT. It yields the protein CASSLVDRTDTQYF.

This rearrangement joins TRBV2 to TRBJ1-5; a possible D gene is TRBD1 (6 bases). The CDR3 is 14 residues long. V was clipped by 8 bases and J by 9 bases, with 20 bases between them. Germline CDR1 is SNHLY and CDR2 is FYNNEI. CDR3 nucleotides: TGTGCCAGCCAGGTTGGCACAGGGAACCGGCCCCAGCATTTT. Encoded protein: CASQVGTGNRPQHF.

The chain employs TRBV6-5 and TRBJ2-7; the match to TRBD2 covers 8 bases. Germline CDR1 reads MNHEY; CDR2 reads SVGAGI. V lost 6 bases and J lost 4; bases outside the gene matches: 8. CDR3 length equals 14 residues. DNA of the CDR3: TGTGCCAGCAGGATCGGACTAGCACTATACGAGCAGTACTTC. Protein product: CASRIGLALYEQYF.

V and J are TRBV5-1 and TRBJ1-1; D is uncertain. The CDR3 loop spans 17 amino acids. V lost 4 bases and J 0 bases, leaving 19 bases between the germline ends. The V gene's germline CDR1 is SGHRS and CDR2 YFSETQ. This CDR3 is CASSPLLGADLNTEAFF. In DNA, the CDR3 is TGCGCCAGCAGCCCCTTGTTGGGAGCTGATCTGAACACTGAAGCTTTCTTT.

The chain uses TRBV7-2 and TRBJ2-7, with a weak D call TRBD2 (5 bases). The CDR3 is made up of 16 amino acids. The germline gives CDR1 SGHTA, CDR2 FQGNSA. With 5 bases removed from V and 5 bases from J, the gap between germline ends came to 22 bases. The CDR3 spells CASSLASGSLKNEQYF. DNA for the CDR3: TGTGCCAGCAGCCTCGCTTCTGGGAGTTTGAAGAACGAGCAGTACTTC.

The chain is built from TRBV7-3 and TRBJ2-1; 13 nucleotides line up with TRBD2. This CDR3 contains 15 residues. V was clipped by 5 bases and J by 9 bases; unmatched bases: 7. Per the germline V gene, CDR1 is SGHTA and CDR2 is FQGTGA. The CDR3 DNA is TGTGCCAGCAGCCGGACTAGCGGGAGCCATAGTGAGCAGTTCTTC. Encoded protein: CASSRTSGSHSEQFF.

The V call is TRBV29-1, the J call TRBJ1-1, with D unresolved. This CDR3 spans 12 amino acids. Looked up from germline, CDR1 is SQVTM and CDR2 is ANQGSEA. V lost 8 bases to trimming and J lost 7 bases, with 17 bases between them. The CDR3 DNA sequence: TGCAGCATTGTCCCCGGTCTGGTTGAAGCTTTCTTT. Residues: CSIVPGLVEAFF.

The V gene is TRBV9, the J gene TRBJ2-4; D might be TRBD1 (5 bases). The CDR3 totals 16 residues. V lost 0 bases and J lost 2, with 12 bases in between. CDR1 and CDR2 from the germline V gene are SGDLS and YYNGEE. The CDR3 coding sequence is TGTGCCAGCAGCGTAGGCCAAGGGGCCCCCAAAAACATTCAGTACTTC. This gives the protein CASSVGQGAPKNIQYF.

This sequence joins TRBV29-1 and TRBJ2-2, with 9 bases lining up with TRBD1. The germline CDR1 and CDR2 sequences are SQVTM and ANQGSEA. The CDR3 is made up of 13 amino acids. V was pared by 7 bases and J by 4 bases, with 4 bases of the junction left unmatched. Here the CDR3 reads CSGGQGSTGELFF. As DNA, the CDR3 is TGCAGCGGAGGACAGGGGAGCACCGGGGAGCTGTTTTTT.